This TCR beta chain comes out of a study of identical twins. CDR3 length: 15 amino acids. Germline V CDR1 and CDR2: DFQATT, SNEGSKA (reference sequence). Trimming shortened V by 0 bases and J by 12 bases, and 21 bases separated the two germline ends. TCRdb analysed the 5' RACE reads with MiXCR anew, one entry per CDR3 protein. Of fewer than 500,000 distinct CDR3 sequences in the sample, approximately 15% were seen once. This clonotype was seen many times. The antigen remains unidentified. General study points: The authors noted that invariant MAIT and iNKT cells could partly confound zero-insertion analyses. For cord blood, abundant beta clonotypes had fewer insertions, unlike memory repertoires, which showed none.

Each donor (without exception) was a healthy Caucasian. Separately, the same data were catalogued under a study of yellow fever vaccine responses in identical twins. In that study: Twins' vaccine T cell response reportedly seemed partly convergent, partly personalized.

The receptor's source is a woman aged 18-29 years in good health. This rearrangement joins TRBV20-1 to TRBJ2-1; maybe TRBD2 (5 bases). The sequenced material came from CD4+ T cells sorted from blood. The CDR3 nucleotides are TGCAGTGCTAGAGATCCAGTCGCGGGTGGGCACGGGCAGTTCTTC. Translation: CSARDPVAGGHGQFF.